This T cell receptor beta chain was sequenced during a study of cytomegalovirus exposure and HLA in healthy donors. In germline, CDR1 is SQVTM, CDR2 ANQGSEA. This CDR3 is 15 amino acids long. With V trimmed by 6 bases and J by 2 bases, 6 bases remained unmatched. The PCR contained 60 Vbeta and 13 Jbeta primers. The repertoire was sequenced with immunoSEQ multiplex PCR; TCRdb's copy has only in-frame clones and lacks some. The table includes tens of thousands of clones, about 72% detected once. The sample taken for sequencing was PBMCs. The V call is TRBV29-1, the J call TRBJ2-5; 13 bases align to TRBD2. The origin of this receptor is a man under 40 in good health and CMV-seronegative. CDR3 protein: CSVGLAGHLQETQYF. CDR3 DNA: TGCAGCGTGGGACTAGCGGGGCACCTACAAGAGACCCAGTACTTC.